Described below is a single T cell receptor beta chain sequence and its context. These data belong to a study of cytomegalovirus exposure and HLA in healthy donors. The CDR3 totals 13 residues. V was clipped by 6 bases and J by 6 bases; unmatched bases: 4. The germline V gene has CDR1 MDHEN and CDR2 SYDVKM. Assay: immunoSEQ multiplex PCR; the TCRdb copy retains only in-frame clones and omits some. The sample has 75,000 to 100,000 clones; roughly 96% are singletons. The V call is TRBV28, the J call TRBJ2-7; 11 bases align to TRBD2. The receptor was derived from a man aged 18 to 30 in good health and CMV-seronegative. Sequencing input: PBMCs. The CDR3 DNA follows: TGTGCCAGCAGGCTAACTAGCGGGGGCGAGCAGTACTTC. This sequence encodes CASRLTSGGEQYF.